A selection of T cell receptor beta chains follows, all from one sample in a study of blood T cell repertoires in COVID-19. Clones were sequenced by immunoSEQ multiplex PCR, and TCRdb holds only the in-frame ones, with some missing. Of nearly 55,000 clones listed, about 86% were seen once; the top ten hold around 11%. Material: peripheral blood. Source of these receptors: an older man with active COVID-19. Each CDR3 is given with its conserved first and last residue. D genes are given only for firm matches. Clone sizes are given selectively: once, few, many, or a class where the clone is expanded.

V,D,J,size,DNA,CDR3
TRBV27,-,TRBJ2-7,-,TGTGCCAGCATGGGGGGTGCCTCCTACGAGCAGTACTTC,CASMGGASYEQYF
TRBV6-6,-,TRBJ1-5,-,TGTGCCAGCAGCGTGCGGGGTTCCGGCAATCAGCCCCAGCATTTT,CASSVRGSGNQPQHF
TRBV29-1,TRBD1,TRBJ2-7,once,TGCAGCGTGAGGACAGGGTACGAGCAGTACTTC,CSVRTGYEQYF
TRBV10-3,-,TRBJ2-7,few,TGTGCCATCATCAGACAGACAGGCTCCTACGAGCAGTACTTC,CAIIRQTGSYEQYF
TRBV5-1,-,TRBJ2-7,-,TGCGCCAGCAGCTCCCCAGGGACTTCCTACGAGCAGTACTTC,CASSSPGTSYEQYF
TRBV6-1,TRBD1,TRBJ1-6,once,TGTGCCAGCAGTGAGGCGACAGGGGGCGCCCCCCTCCACTTT,CASSEATGGAPLHF
TRBV10-3,TRBD1,TRBJ2-7,-,TGTGCCATCACCCCTGACAGGGGCTACGAGCAGTACTTC,CAITPDRGYEQYF
TRBV4-1,TRBD1,TRBJ2-1,-,TGCGCCAGCAGCCAGCTAGGACAGGGGACGAATGAGCAGTTCTTC,CASSQLGQGTNEQFF
TRBV6-5,-,TRBJ1-2,once,TGTGCCAGCAGACCAGGGGCTGGCTATGGCTACACCTTC,CASRPGAGYGYTF
TRBV7-3,TRBD1,TRBJ2-5,-,TGTGCCAGCAGCATCGGACAGGGAAAGACCCAGTACTTC,CASSIGQGKTQYF
TRBV7-2,TRBD1,TRBJ1-4,once,TGTGCCAGCAGCCCCGGACAGGGACGCTCCGATGAAAAACTGTTTTTT,CASSPGQGRSDEKLFF
TRBV6-2/TRBV6-3,-,TRBJ1-2,once,TGTGCCAGCAGTTACCTCCGGACAGCCAACTATGGCTACACCTTC,CASSYLRTANYGYTF
TRBV18,-,TRBJ2-7,-,TGTGCCAGCTCACCAAGCAGGGATGGCGAGCAGTACTTC,CASSPSRDGEQYF
TRBV16,-,TRBJ1-1,-,TGTGCCAGCAGCCAAACCCCGGGGAACACTGAAGCTTTCTTT,CASSQTPGNTEAFF
TRBV2,-,TRBJ1-5,once,TGTGCCGGAGGAACAGGGCTTAGCAATCAGCCCCAGCATTTT,CAGGTGLSNQPQHF
TRBV7-2,-,TRBJ2-2,-,TGTGCCAGCAGCTTAGCGGGCGCCGGGGAGCTGTTTTTT,CASSLAGAGELFF
TRBV6-2/TRBV6-3,TRBD1,TRBJ1-4,-,TGTGCCAGCAGTTACAATCCCCTGCTGCGACAGGGGTCTGAAAAACTGTTTTTT,CASSYNPLLRQGSEKLFF
TRBV24-1,TRBD1,TRBJ1-2,once,TGTGCCACCAGTGATCCGACAGGGGGCTCTGGCTACACCTTC,CATSDPTGGSGYTF
TRBV27,-,TRBJ2-7,-,TGTGCCAGCCGGGACATAACCGAGCAGTACTTC,CASRDITEQYF
TRBV7-2,-,TRBJ2-5,-,TGTGCCAGCAGCTTAGGACAGGTTCCCGGGACCCAGTACTTC,CASSLGQVPGTQYF
TRBV4-2,TRBD2,TRBJ2-7,-,TGTGCCAGCAGCTCCCCCCCGGGCGGGGTAGCGGGATCCTACGAGCAGTACTTC,CASSSPPGGVAGSYEQYF
TRBV3-1/TRBV3-2,TRBD1,TRBJ2-2,-,TGTGCCAGCAGCCAAGGGGACAGGGGTCTCGCGAACACCGGGGAGCTGTTTTTT,CASSQGDRGLANTGELFF
TRBV18,TRBD1,TRBJ1-5,once,TGTGCCAGCTCACCGGGGGTGACAGGGGGTAGGTATCAGCCCCAGCATTTT,CASSPGVTGGRYQPQHF
TRBV9,-,TRBJ1-3,few,TGTGCCAGCAGCGTATCGGGGGACGCTGGAAACACCATATATTTT,CASSVSGDAGNTIYF
TRBV6-5,-,TRBJ2-3,-,TGTGCCAGCAGTTTGACGCGTGGAGAGGGTACGCAGTATTTT,CASSLTRGEGTQYF
TRBV6-5,TRBD1,TRBJ1-1,once,TGTGCCAGCAGTTCCGAATTCACAGGGGGCTCTGAAGCTTTCTTT,CASSSEFTGGSEAFF
TRBV5-1,TRBD1,TRBJ1-4,-,TGCGCCAGCAGAGGGACAGTTGCAACTAATGAAAAACTGTTTTTT,CASRGTVATNEKLFF
TRBV7-3,-,TRBJ2-7,-,TGTGCCAGCAGCTTAACCAGGGGAACAGAAGAGCAGTACTTC,CASSLTRGTEEQYF
TRBV15,-,TRBJ1-2,-,TGTGCCACCAGCACAGGCCAGACAGCTAACTATGGCTACACCTTC,CATSTGQTANYGYTF
TRBV9,TRBD2,TRBJ2-5,-,TGTGCCAGCAGCGTGGCTAGCGGGGGAGCTCAAGAGACCCAGTACTTC,CASSVASGGAQETQYF
TRBV7-2,-,TRBJ1-1,-,TGTGCCAGCAGGCCCAGGGATAGGGACACTGAAGCTTTCTTT,CASRPRDRDTEAFF
TRBV15,-,TRBJ2-7,few,TGTGCCACCAGCAGAGCCAGAAAATCCTACGAGCAGTACTTC,CATSRARKSYEQYF